This TCR beta chain was profiled in a study of cytomegalovirus exposure and HLA in healthy donors. Across the whole study: Researchers found that under 90% of under 450 genotyped donors fell within the Caucasian-associated ancestry cluster.

The V and J ends lost 4 bases and 4 bases, in that order; junction bases with no gene match: 3. Germline CDR1 SEHNR, CDR2 FQNEAQ (reference sequence). This CDR3 contains 14 residues. A multiplex PCR was run with 60 Vbeta primers and 13 Jbeta primers. The method was immunoSEQ multiplex PCR; TCRdb's version includes in-frame clones alone and lacks a portion of them. The sample lists 150,000 to 200,000 clones, roughly 80% occurring once. Findings of the study overall: By a later analysis, the bulk of CMV-associated TCR beta chains appeared HLA-restricted. Altogether, 164 TCR beta chains were recorded as cytomegalovirus-associated.

Notes on this clone: Its antigen is still unknown.

The clonotype originates from a boy between 10 and 17 years old in good health and CMV-seronegative. V gene TRBV7-9 combines with J gene TRBJ1-4; TRBD1 matches 7 bases. Sequenced input: PBMCs. CDR3 protein: CASSYTGVNEKLFF. CDR3 in DNA: TGTGCCAGCAGCTATACAGGGGTTAATGAAAAACTGTTTTTT.